This is a list of T cell receptor beta chains from one sample in a study of response to subunit inactivated influenza vaccine. TCRdb called the RT-PCR reads again in MiXCR, with one record for every CDR3 protein. This sample yields over 150,000 distinct CDR3 sequences, of which about a tenth are seen a single time; 12% belongs to the top ten. Sequences were derived from non-naive T cells sorted from PBMCs, sampled roughly 46 days after vaccination. The receptors originated from a man aged 45-65 years who received an inactivated influenza vaccine. Both conserved end residues are part of each CDR3. A D gene is named only where the DNA matches it firmly. Expanded clones get a size class; other rows say once, few or many, or leave the size out.

V,D,size,J,CDR3,DNA
TRBV7-2,TRBD2,many,TRBJ2-1,CASSLGLAGVSYNEQFF,TGTGCCAGCAGCTTAGGATTAGCGGGGGTATCCTACAATGAGCAGTTCTTC
TRBV19,-,-,TRBJ2-1,CASSIGLNNEQFF,TGTGCCAGTAGTATAGGGCTGAACAATGAGCAGTTCTTC
TRBV2,TRBD1,-,TRBJ1-4,CASRDRSRNWEKLFF,TGTGCCAGCAGGGACAGGAGCCGTAATTGGGAAAAACTGTTTTTT
TRBV27,TRBD1,-,TRBJ2-2,CASTPGAGQGAENTGELSF,TGTGCCAGCACCCCTGGGGCTGGACAGGGGGCCGAGAACACCGGGGAGCTGTCTTTT
TRBV28,-,few,TRBJ2-3,CASSFGTRVNTQYF,TGTGCCAGCAGTTTCGGGACAAGGGTCAATACGCAGTATTTT
TRBV7-9,TRBD1,many,TRBJ2-3,CASSRDSLTDTQYF,TGTGCCAGCAGCCGGGACAGCCTCACAGATACGCAGTATTTT
TRBV10-3,-,few,TRBJ2-7,CAISEAPPAGQYF,TGTGCCATCAGTGAGGCCCCCCCGGCTGGGCAGTACTTC
TRBV9,-,many,TRBJ2-5,CASSVAVQETQYF,TGTGCCAGCAGCGTAGCGGTACAAGAGACCCAGTACTTC
TRBV29-1,-,-,TRBJ2-5,CSVEDPPTQYF,TGCAGCGTTGAAGATCCCCCCACCCAGTACTTC
TRBV28,TRBD1,few,TRBJ2-4,CASRGTGGGPHPSLAKNIQYF,TGTGCCAGCAGGGGGACAGGGGGTGGCCCGCACCCCTCTTTAGCCAAAAACATTCAGTACTTC
TRBV12-3/TRBV12-4,TRBD1,many,TRBJ1-1,CASSLGWGGTGSEEAFF,TGTGCCAGCAGTTTAGGGTGGGGAGGGACAGGGTCAGAGGAGGCTTTCTTT
TRBV20-1,-,few,TRBJ1-1,CSASLQGGDFWNTEAFF,TGCAGTGCTAGCCTGCAGGGCGGAGATTTTTGGAACACTGAAGCTTTCTTT
TRBV28,-,-,TRBJ2-3,CASRRGGDTQYF,TGTGCCAGCAGGCGGGGCGGAGATACGCAGTATTTT
TRBV7-3,-,-,TRBJ2-1,CASSLSSRNEQFF,TGTGCCAGCAGCTTATCGTCCCGGAATGAGCAGTTCTTC
TRBV10-3,-,many,TRBJ2-7,CAISEQTQRPYEQYF,TGTGCCATCAGTGAGCAGACGCAAAGACCCTACGAGCAGTACTTC
TRBV24-1,-,few,TRBJ2-2,CATQAPGNTGELFF,TGTGCCACCCAAGCGCCCGGAAACACCGGGGAGCTGTTTTTT
TRBV16,-,few,TRBJ2-5,CASSQSVRTQETQYF,TGTGCCAGCAGCCAATCGGTCAGGACTCAAGAGACCCAGTACTTC
TRBV2,TRBD1,few,TRBJ1-5,CASSELTGDNQPQHF,TGTGCCAGCAGTGAGTTGACAGGGGATAATCAGCCCCAGCATTTT
TRBV6-2/TRBV6-3,TRBD2,few,TRBJ2-5,CASSYSTGGVRETQYF,TGTGCCAGCAGTTACTCAACCGGGGGGGTCAGGGAGACCCAGTACTTC
TRBV6-5,-,many,TRBJ2-5,CASSYGERGGGRETQYF,TGTGCCAGCAGTTACGGCGAAAGGGGGGGGGGTCGAGAGACCCAGTACTTC
TRBV5-5,TRBD2,-,TRBJ2-5,CASSLPGGSETQYF,TGTGCCAGCAGCTTACCGGGGGGGTCAGAGACCCAGTACTTC
TRBV11-2,TRBD2,few,TRBJ2-1,CASSSPTSYYNEQFF,TGTGCCAGCAGCTCCCCGACTAGCTACTACAATGAGCAGTTCTTC
TRBV7-2,-,few,TRBJ2-7,CASSPGPHREQYF,TGTGCCAGCAGCCCCGGGCCCCATAGAGAGCAGTACTTC
TRBV12-3/TRBV12-4,-,many,TRBJ1-1,CASTLGTPEAFF,TGTGCCAGCACCCTCGGGACTCCCGAAGCTTTCTTT
TRBV7-2,TRBD2,-,TRBJ2-7,CASSLPSSGRILYEQYF,TGTGCCAGCAGCTTACCCTCGAGCGGGAGAATCCTATACGAGCAGTACTTC
TRBV28,TRBD2,-,TRBJ2-1,CASRGGTNYNEQFF,TGTGCCAGCCGGGGAGGGACCAACTACAATGAGCAGTTCTTC
TRBV20-1,TRBD2,-,TRBJ2-1,CSASTSGEYSSYNEQFF,TGCAGTGCTAGCACTAGCGGAGAATATAGCTCCTACAATGAGCAGTTCTTC
TRBV27,TRBD1,-,TRBJ2-1,CASRRGGQGINEQFF,TGTGCCAGCCGGAGAGGGGGACAGGGAATAAATGAGCAGTTCTTC
TRBV7-2,-,few,TRBJ1-1,CASSFWGGGTEAFF,TGTGCCAGCAGCTTTTGGGGCGGGGGCACTGAAGCTTTCTTT
TRBV7-9,TRBD2,-,TRBJ2-5,CASSTGLAGTETQYF,TGTGCCAGCAGCACCGGACTAGCGGGAACAGAGACCCAGTACTTC
TRBV11-2,TRBD2,many,TRBJ2-1,CASSPSGGSNEQFF,TGTGCCAGCTCCCCTAGCGGGGGGTCGAATGAGCAGTTCTTC
TRBV6-2/TRBV6-3,-,few,TRBJ1-5,CASDKAAAQPQHF,TGTGCCAGCGATAAGGCAGCGGCGCAGCCCCAGCATTTT
TRBV28,-,-,TRBJ2-1,CASSPPQGGYNEQFF,TGTGCCAGCAGTCCCCCGCAAGGGGGGTACAATGAGCAGTTCTTC
TRBV2,-,-,TRBJ2-7,CASSDKGYEQYF,TGTGCCAGCAGTGATAAGGGCTACGAGCAGTACTTC
TRBV14,-,few,TRBJ1-6,CASSQENRGAPLHF,TGTGCCAGCAGCCAAGAAAACCGCGGTGCACCCCTCCACTTT
TRBV7-9,-,-,TRBJ2-5,CASTLAATSQETQYF,TGTGCCAGCACCTTAGCGGCCACGTCCCAAGAGACCCAGTACTTC
TRBV7-2,-,-,TRBJ1-3,CASSLRGGLSGNTIYF,TGTGCCAGCAGCTTAAGGGGAGGGCTCTCTGGAAACACCATATATTTT
TRBV4-1,-,many,TRBJ1-2,CASSQGWQGNYGYTF,TGCGCCAGCAGCCAAGGTTGGCAGGGAAACTATGGCTACACCTTC
TRBV12-3/TRBV12-4,TRBD2,few,TRBJ2-2,CTSSLRGRLAGGPGELFF,TGTACCAGCAGTTTACGCGGCCGACTAGCGGGGGGCCCCGGGGAGCTGTTTTTT
TRBV7-9,-,-,TRBJ1-4,CASSLTWGGGGEKLFF,TGTGCCAGCAGCTTGACCTGGGGTGGTGGTGGTGAAAAACTGTTTTTT
TRBV5-5,-,many,TRBJ1-1,CASSPTVGMNTEAFF,TGTGCCAGCAGCCCGACGGTTGGGATGAACACTGAAGCTTTCTTT
TRBV5-6,-,few,TRBJ2-2,CASSPTSTRTGELFF,TGTGCCAGCAGCCCTACTAGCACGCGGACCGGGGAGCTGTTTTTT